The 24 T cell receptor beta chains below come from one sample, sequenced in a study of monozygotic twins with inflammatory bowel disease. TCRdb re-called the 5' RACE reads, yielding one record per CDR3 amino acid sequence without DNA. Recorded for this sample: under 350,000 distinct CDR3 sequences. The sample was blood. Every receptor here comes from a human donor with ulcerative colitis or Crohn's disease, or a healthy co-twin of an affected twin (not recorded which).

The gene calls are TRBV27 and TRBJ2-3; the TCRdb D gene call, TRBD1, has no DNA to confirm it. CDR1 is MNHEY, CDR2 SMNVEV, per germline (reference sequence). The CDR3 length is 16 residues. Here the CDR3 reads CASSPRQGEPGDTQYF.

This chain uses TRBV9 with TRBJ2-7; as DNA is missing, the TRBD1 call by TCRdb cannot be tested. Germline V CDR1 and CDR2: SGDLS, YYNGEE. The CDR3 consists of 14 residues. CDR3 loop: CASSDPNRAHEQYF.

The chain couples TRBV7-9 to TRBJ1-6; TCRdb's D gene call, TRBD1, goes unchecked for lack of DNA. The CDR3 loop spans 16 amino acids. CDR1 and CDR2 (germline): SEHNR, FQNEAQ (reference sequence). The CDR3 sequence: CASSERLGTGFSPLHF.

This chain joins TRBV20-1 and TRBJ1-5; there is no DNA to check the TCRdb D call of TRBD1. Germline-derived CDR1 and CDR2 are DFQATT and SNEGSKA (reference sequence). There are 17 residues in the CDR3. The CDR3: CSARDFRTGGTNQPQHF.

The genes are TRBV5-5 and TRBJ2-7; TCRdb lists TRBD1, though no DNA is available to test this call. Germline CDR1 reads SGHKS; CDR2 reads YYEKEE (reference sequence). The CDR3 has 16 residues. CDR3 protein: CASSPRMTGRHDEQYF.

The gene calls are TRBV27 and TRBJ2-7; TCRdb calls TRBD1, which cannot be checked without DNA. The CDR3 covers 14 residues. Germline values: CDR1 MNHEY, CDR2 SMNVEV (reference sequence). This CDR3 is CASSSPHPRGEQYF.

The chain recombines TRBV5-1 with TRBJ2-7; there is no DNA to check the TCRdb D call of TRBD1. Germline-derived CDR1 and CDR2 are SGHRS and YFSETQ. CDR3 length equals 13 residues. The CDR3 loop reads CASSHDRNYEQYF.

This chain connects TRBV20-1 to TRBJ1-5. The CDR3 is made up of 15 amino acids. Per germline, CDR1 DFQATT and CDR2 SNEGSKA (reference sequence). CDR3 loop: CSARVAAYSNQPQHF.

This chain connects TRBV5-4 to TRBJ2-4. CDR3 size: 15 residues. The V gene's germline CDR1 is SGHNT and CDR2 YYREEE (reference sequence). The CDR3 sequence: CASSSVTSPNNIQYF.

The chain combines TRBV11-1 with TRBJ2-7; the TCRdb D gene call, TRBD2, has no DNA to confirm it. The CDR3 runs 18 residues. Germline lookup yields CDR1 SGHAT and CDR2 FQDESV (reference sequence). The CDR3 protein is CASSVLPNRRAGVNEQYF. Complete variable domain (other parts from reference TRBV11-1 and TRBJ2-7): EAEVAQSPRYKITEKSQAVAFWCDPISGHATLYWYRQILGQGPELLVQFQDESVVDDSQLPKDRFSAERLKGVDSTLKIQPAELGDSAMYLCASSVLPNRRAGVNEQYFGPGTRLTVT.

J is TRBJ2-3 and V is TRBV5-1; TCRdb outputs TRBD2, but without DNA this stays unchecked. Germline lookup yields CDR1 SGHRS and CDR2 YFSETQ. The CDR3 runs to 16 residues. This CDR3 reads CASSLGGMGHTDTQYF.

V is TRBV10-3 and J is TRBJ2-1. This CDR3 contains 14 residues. From germline, CDR1 is ENHRY and CDR2 SYGVKD. The CDR3 is CAISESVVSNEQFF.

The chain carries TRBV20-1 and TRBJ1-5; TCRdb proposes TRBD1, but this gene call is untestable without DNA. The V gene's germline CDR1 is DFQATT and CDR2 SNEGSKA (reference sequence). The CDR3 is 12 amino acids. CDR3: CSAKEGGKPQHF.

V usage is TRBV5-1 and J usage is TRBJ2-5. This CDR3 spans 12 amino acids. Germline loops: CDR1 SGHRS, CDR2 YFSETQ. CDR3 amino acids: CASSWSLETQYF.

The rearrangement uses TRBV27 and TRBJ2-4. This CDR3 spans 15 amino acids. Germline-derived CDR1 and CDR2 are MNHEY and SMNVEV (reference sequence). CDR3 sequence reads: CASSPRLLAKNIQYF.

The V gene is TRBV29-1, the J gene TRBJ2-5; the TRBD2 assignment by TCRdb is unverifiable without DNA. The CDR3 consists of 14 residues. Germline V gene lookup returns CDR1 SQVTM and CDR2 ANQGSEA. The CDR3 sequence is CSVVVAGEGVTQYF.

The chain joins TRBV12-3 or TRBV12-4 to TRBJ1-1; TCRdb proposes TRBD1, but this gene call is untestable without DNA. The CDR3 runs 14 residues. The CDR3 loop reads CASNRGRSNTEAFF.

The chain carries TRBV7-9 and TRBJ1-5; TCRdb proposes TRBD1, but this gene call is untestable without DNA. The germline V gene encodes CDR1 SEHNR and CDR2 FQNEAQ (reference sequence). This CDR3 region has 15 residues. CDR3 region: CASSASSGAGQPQHF.

V usage is TRBV5-5 and J usage is TRBJ2-2; TCRdb designates TRBD2, a call that cannot be tested without DNA. CDR1 is SGHKS, CDR2 YYEKEE, per germline (reference sequence). The CDR3 loop spans 16 amino acids. CDR3 region: CASSPRPTINTGELFF.

The chain combines TRBV29-1 with TRBJ2-2. The germline V gene has CDR1 SQVTM and CDR2 ANQGSEA. The CDR3 is made up of 12 amino acids. Here the CDR3 reads CSGVRTDGELFF.

The rearrangement uses TRBV11-2 and TRBJ2-3; TCRdb calls TRBD2, which cannot be checked without DNA. The CDR3 is made up of 19 amino acids. Germline values: CDR1 SGHAT, CDR2 FQNNGV. CDR3 in amino acids: CASSLRLAGGTRHTDTQYF.

The rearrangement uses TRBV27 and TRBJ2-7; the D call from TCRdb, TRBD2, cannot be confirmed without DNA. Germline V CDR1 and CDR2: MNHEY, SMNVEV (reference sequence). This CDR3 contains 16 residues. The CDR3 here is CASSLLPSLSSYEQYF.

This chain's CDR3 is CASSLLNRNEQFF. The rearrangement joins TRBV28 to TRBJ2-1. Germline V gene data show CDR1 as MDHEN and CDR2 as SYDVKM. The CDR3 contains 13 residues.

The chain carries TRBV7-8 and TRBJ2-5. The CDR3 runs to 16 residues. Germline V gives CDR1 SGHVS, CDR2 FQNEAQ. CDR3 residues: CASSLDRIRIQETQYF.